A single sample is the source of the 11 T cell receptor beta chains below, sequenced in a study of CD8+CD57+ T cells in acquired aplastic anemia. Patients chosen for sequencing had CD8+CD57+ cells that had expanded, as shown by flow cytometry. TCR beta VDJ and CDR3 were profiled, and genomic DNA was the template. TCRdb re-called the reads with MiXCR, one entry per CDR3 protein. The sample holds about 160,000 distinct CDR3 sequences, around 48% seen once. The sequenced sample was sorted CD4+, CD8+, or CD8+CD57+ T cells (not recorded which) from PBMCs. The receptor set was obtained from a human donor with aplastic anemia.

This clonotype was recorded many times. J is TRBJ2-5 and V is TRBV5-4, with 9 bases that match TRBD1. This CDR3 spans 19 amino acids. CDR1 is SGHNT and CDR2 is YYREEE in the germline V gene (reference sequence). With 4 bases clipped from V and 1 base from J, the junction kept 17 bases outside the gene matches. The CDR3 region has the DNA TGTGCCAGCAGCGCCACGCGCGGGACAGGGTCTCCCCCCCAAGAGACCCAGTACTTC. This translates into CASSATRGTGSPPQETQYF.

This clonotype was recorded at least ten times. CDR3 in DNA: TGCAGTGCTAGTCAGCTAGCGGGGGGCACTACAGATACGCAGTATTTT. Its protein is CSASQLAGGTTDTQYF. The chain is built from TRBV20-1 and TRBJ2-3; 11 nucleotides align to TRBD2. This CDR3 has 16 residues. The germline gives CDR1 DFQATT, CDR2 SNEGSKA (reference sequence). V shed 3 bases, J shed 3 bases, and the junction held 8 bases outside the gene matches.

The table lists this clonotype with many counts. The CDR3 is CASSPGRSYGYTF. The CDR3 nucleotides read TGTGCCAGCAGTCCGGGACGGAGCTATGGCTACACCTTC. The chain joins TRBV5-4 to TRBJ1-2, with D possibly being TRBD1 (5 bases). Trimming pared 5 bases from V and 4 bases from J, leaving 12 bases between. Per germline, CDR1 SGHNT and CDR2 YYREEE (reference sequence). This CDR3 is 13 amino acids long.

This clonotype was counted between two and nine times. Just one base apart from a much larger clone, this may be a read error. This chain connects TRBV6-1 to TRBJ2-1, with a possible D match to TRBD1 (6 bases). Trimming stripped 6 bases from V and 4 bases from J, with 7 bases between. CDR1 MNHNS and CDR2 SASEGT come from the germline V gene. The CDR3 spans 12 residues. The CDR3 loop reads CASRDSYNEQFF. The DNA for the CDR3 is TGTGCCAGCAGGGACAGTTACAATGAGCAGTTCTTC.

This chain joins TRBV19 and TRBJ1-5; TRBD1 might be the D (5 bases). Germline V CDR1 and CDR2: LNHDA, SQIVND (reference sequence). This CDR3 has 15 amino acids. Trimming pared 3 bases from V and 5 bases from J, leaving 14 bases between. This CDR3 is CASSITGTNYQPQHF. The CDR3 DNA reads as TGTGCCAGTAGTATCACGGGGACCAATTATCAGCCCCAGCATTTT.

This clonotype has at least ten counts. The chain joins TRBV11-2 to TRBJ2-2, with D unclear. V was shortened by 3 bases and J by 3 bases, with 8 bases between the two germline ends. CDR1 is SGHAT, CDR2 FQNNGV, per germline. This CDR3 is built from 14 residues. CDR3 DNA sequence: TGTGCCAGCAGCTTCGTCACGGACACCGGGGAGCTGTTTTTT. It specifies CASSFVTDTGELFF.

In this sample, this clonotype turned up many times. The V gene is TRBV20-1, the J gene TRBJ2-7, with TRBD2 matching over 10 bases. The CDR3 consists of 16 residues. Germline values: CDR1 DFQATT, CDR2 SNEGSKA (reference sequence). The junction had 12 bases not matched to a gene; V was cut back by 1 base and J by 6 bases. The CDR3 nucleotides are TGCAGTGCTAGAGTCCTCTCTAGCGGGAGATTTGGCGAGCAGTACTTC. Its protein product is CSARVLSSGRFGEQYF.

This clonotype was seen many times. The chain links TRBV6-1 to TRBJ2-1, with a weak D call TRBD2 (6 bases). From germline, CDR1 is MNHNS and CDR2 SASEGT. CDR3 length: 13 amino acids. The V and J ends lost 3 bases and 5 bases respectively, with 8 bases between them. CDR3 bases: TGTGCCAGCAGTGACGGGACTGACAATGAGCAGTTCTTC. This gives the protein CASSDGTDNEQFF.

The chain joins TRBV25-1 to TRBJ2-7, with TRBD1 matching 9 bases. The CDR3 contains 14 residues. CDR1 and CDR2 (germline): MGHDK, SYGVNS. DNA for the CDR3: TGTGCTAGGTCGGACAGGGGAGCTACCTACGAGCAGTACTTC. Protein: CARSDRGATYEQYF.

This clonotype was counted ten times or more. J is TRBJ2-7 and V is TRBV28, with D perhaps TRBD1 (7 bases). The germline CDR1 and CDR2 sequences are MDHEN and SYDVKM. The CDR3 runs to 12 residues. Between the trimmed V and J ends, which lost 5 bases and 7 bases, there was a span of 12 bases. This CDR3 is CASSVQGREQYF. CDR3 in DNA: TGTGCCAGCAGTGTACAGGGGAGGGAGCAGTACTTC. Full variable domain (missing parts from reference TRBV28 and TRBJ2-7): DVKVTQSSRYLVKRTGEKVFLECVQDMDHENMFWYRQDPGLGLRLIYFSYDVKMKEKGDIPEGYSVSREKKERFSLILESASTNQTSMYLCASSVQGREQYFGPGTRLTVT.

The V and J genes are TRBV11-2 and TRBJ2-5; TRBD2 matches 12 bases. The germline V gene has CDR1 SGHAT and CDR2 FQNNGV. With 1 base clipped from V and 6 bases from J, the junction kept 12 bases outside the gene matches. CDR3 size: 18 residues. CDR3 nucleotide sequence: TGTGCCAGCAGCTTAGGACTAGCGGGGGCCACCAGGTCGAAGACCCAGTACTTC. Translated, it gives CASSLGLAGATRSKTQYF. The full variable domain, in which reference TRBV11-2 and TRBJ2-5 provide the parts outside the CDR3, is EAGVAQSPRYKIIEKRQSVAFWCNPISGHATLYWYQQILGQGPKLLIQFQNNGVVDDSQLPKDRFSAERLKGVDSTLKIQPAKLEDSAVYLCASSLGLAGATRSKTQYFGPGTRLLVL.